The present T cell receptor beta chain was sequenced within a study of blood T cell repertoires in COVID-19. Across the whole study: Acute and convalescent COVID-19 samples came from the United States, Italy and Spain. PBMCs, B-cell-depleted T cells, or T cells provided the cDNA or gDNA that made up the material.

The germline V gene has CDR1 SGHRS and CDR2 YFSETQ. The V end lost 5 bases, the J end lost 5 bases, and 17 bases lay between the germline ends. This CDR3 comprises 16 residues. The repertoire was sequenced with immunoSEQ multiplex PCR; TCRdb's copy has only in-frame clones and lacks some. The sample gives some 90,000 clones, nearly 90% of which show up once; more than 8% is in the top ten. Sequencing was performed on peripheral blood. The rearrangement joins TRBV5-1 to TRBJ1-6; maybe TRBD1 (5 bases). This TCR derives from a man in his fifties or sixties with acute or convalescent COVID-19. CDR3 sequence (DNA): TGCGCCAGCAGGCCTACAGGCGAAACTAATAATTCACCCCTCCACTTT. Translating it yields CASRPTGETNNSPLHF.